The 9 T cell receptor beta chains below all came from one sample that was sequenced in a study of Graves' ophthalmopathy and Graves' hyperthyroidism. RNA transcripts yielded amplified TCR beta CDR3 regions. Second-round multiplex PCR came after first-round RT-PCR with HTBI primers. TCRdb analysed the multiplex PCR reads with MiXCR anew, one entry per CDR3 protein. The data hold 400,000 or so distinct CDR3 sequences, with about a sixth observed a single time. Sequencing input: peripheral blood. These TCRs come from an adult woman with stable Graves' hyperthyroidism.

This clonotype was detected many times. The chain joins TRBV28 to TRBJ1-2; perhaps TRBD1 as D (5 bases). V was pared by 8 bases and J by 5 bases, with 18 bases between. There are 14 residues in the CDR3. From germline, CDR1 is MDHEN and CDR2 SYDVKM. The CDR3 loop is CASLGERGTYGYTF. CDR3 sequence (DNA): TGTGCCAGCCTTGGGGAGAGAGGGACTTATGGCTACACCTTC.

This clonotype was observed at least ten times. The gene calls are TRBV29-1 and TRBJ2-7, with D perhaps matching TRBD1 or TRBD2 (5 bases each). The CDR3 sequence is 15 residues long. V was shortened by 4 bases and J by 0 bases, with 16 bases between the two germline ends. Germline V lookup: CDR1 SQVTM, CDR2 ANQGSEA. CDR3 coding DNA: TGCAGCGTTGCTGAGGGGCCCTTCCCCTCCTACGAGCAGTACTTC. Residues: CSVAEGPFPSYEQYF.

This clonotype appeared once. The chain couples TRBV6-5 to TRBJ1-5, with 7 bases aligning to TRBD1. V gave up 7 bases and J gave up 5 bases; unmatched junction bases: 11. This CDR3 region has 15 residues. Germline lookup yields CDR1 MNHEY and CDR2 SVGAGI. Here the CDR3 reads CASKITWTGDQPQHF. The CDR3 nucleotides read TGTGCCAGCAAGATTACTTGGACAGGTGATCAGCCCCAGCATTTT.

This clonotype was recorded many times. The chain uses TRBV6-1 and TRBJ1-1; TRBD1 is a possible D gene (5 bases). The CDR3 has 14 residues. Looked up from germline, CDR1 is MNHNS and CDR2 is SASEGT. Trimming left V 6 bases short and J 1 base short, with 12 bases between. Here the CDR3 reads CASRDINKNTEAFF. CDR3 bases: TGTGCCAGCAGGGACATTAATAAGAACACTGAAGCTTTCTTT.

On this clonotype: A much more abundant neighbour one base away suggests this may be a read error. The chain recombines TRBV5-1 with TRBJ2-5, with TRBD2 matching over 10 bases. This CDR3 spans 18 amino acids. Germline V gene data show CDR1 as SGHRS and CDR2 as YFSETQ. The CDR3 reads CASSLGLAGAPRQKTQYF. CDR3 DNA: TGCGCCAGCAGCTTAGGTCTAGCGGGAGCTCCGCGCCAAAAGACCCAGTACTTC.

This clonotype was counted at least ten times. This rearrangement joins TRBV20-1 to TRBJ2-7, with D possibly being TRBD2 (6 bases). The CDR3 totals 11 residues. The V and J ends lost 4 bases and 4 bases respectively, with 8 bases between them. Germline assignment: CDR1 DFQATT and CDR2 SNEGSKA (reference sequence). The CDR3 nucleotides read TGCAGTGCTAAACGGGAGTACGAGCAGTACTTC. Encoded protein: CSAKREYEQYF.

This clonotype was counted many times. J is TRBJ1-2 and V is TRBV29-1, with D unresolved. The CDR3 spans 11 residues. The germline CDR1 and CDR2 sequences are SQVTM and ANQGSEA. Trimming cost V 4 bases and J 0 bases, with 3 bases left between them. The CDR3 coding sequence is TGCAGCGTTGCAGCTAACTATGGCTACACCTTC. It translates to CSVAANYGYTF.

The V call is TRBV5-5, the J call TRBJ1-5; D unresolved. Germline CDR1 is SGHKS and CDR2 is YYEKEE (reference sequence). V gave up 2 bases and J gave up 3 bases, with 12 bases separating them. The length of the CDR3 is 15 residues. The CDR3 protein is CASSLSRRVNQPQHF. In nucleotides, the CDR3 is TGTGCCAGCAGCTTAAGTCGTAGGGTCAATCAGCCCCAGCATTTT.

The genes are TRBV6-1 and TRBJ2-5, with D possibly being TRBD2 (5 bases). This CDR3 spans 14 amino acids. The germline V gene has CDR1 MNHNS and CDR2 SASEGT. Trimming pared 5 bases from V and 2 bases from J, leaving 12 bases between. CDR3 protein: CASSPLGSQETQYF. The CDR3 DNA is TGTGCCAGCAGTCCCCTTGGGAGTCAAGAGACCCAGTACTTC.